This is a list of T cell receptor beta chains from one sample in a study of cytomegalovirus exposure and HLA in healthy donors. This table comes from immunoSEQ multiplex PCR, and its TCRdb copy is limited to in-frame clones, with some not included. Of 100,000 to 140,000 clones in the sample, over 70% were seen once. Sequenced material: PBMCs. These receptors were obtained from a man between 25 and 39 years old in good health and CMV-seronegative. Each CDR3 is given with its conserved first and last residue. A D gene is named only where the DNA matches it firmly. The listing skips clone size in some rows; elsewhere it reads once, few, many or a size class.

d_call	j_call	v_call	clone_size	cdr3_nt	cdr3_aa
TRBD2	TRBJ2-3	TRBV4-2	NA	TGTGCCAGCAGCCGTATCGGGGGGGGAGCCTCCCCCACAGATACGCAGTATTTT	CASSRIGGGASPTDTQYF
NA	TRBJ2-3	TRBV6-5	NA	TGTGCCAGCAGTTTGAGCGGCACAGATACGCAGTATTTT	CASSLSGTDTQYF
NA	TRBJ2-5	TRBV27	NA	TGTGCCAGCAGTTTACTCGGTAGTTGGGAGACCCAGTACTTC	CASSLLGSWETQYF
TRBD1	TRBJ2-7	TRBV6-1	NA	TGTGCCAGCTTAGGACAGGTGTGGTCCTACGAGCAGTACTTC	CASLGQVWSYEQYF
TRBD1	TRBJ2-5	TRBV5-8	NA	TGTGCCAGCAGCTTGGGGGACAGGGGGCTACAAGAGACCCAGTACTTC	CASSLGDRGLQETQYF
NA	TRBJ1-5	TRBV5-1	NA	TGCGCCAGCAGCTACCAAGGGGGTGGTTCCCAGCATTTT	CASSYQGGGSQHF
NA	TRBJ1-5	TRBV5-3	NA	TGTGCCAGAAGCCCGGGGGGGGGTCAGCCCCAGCATTTT	CARSPGGGQPQHF
TRBD1	TRBJ1-2	TRBV19	NA	TGTGCCACCGATGACGGGACAGGCCCCCTTGAAGCCCCAGACACCTTC	CATDDGTGPLEAPDTF
NA	TRBJ2-3	TRBV4-1	once	TGCGCCAGCAGCCACCTACTATCAGATACGCAGTATTTT	CASSHLLSDTQYF
NA	TRBJ1-2	TRBV7-7	NA	TGTGCCACTATAGGGGGGGACGCGGACTATGGCTACACCTTC	CATIGGDADYGYTF
TRBD1	TRBJ2-1	TRBV10-2	NA	TGCGCCAGCAGTGACCCGGGACAGGGGGCAACAGGGGAGTTCTTC	CASSDPGQGATGEFF
TRBD2	TRBJ2-2	TRBV10-2	NA	TGCGCCAGCAAATCACTAGCGGGAGTATCAGGGACCGGGGAGCTGTTTTTT	CASKSLAGVSGTGELFF
TRBD1	TRBJ1-2	TRBV5-1	NA	TGCGCCAGCAGCGGCGGACAGGGAGCCTATGGCTACACCTTC	CASSGGQGAYGYTF
NA	TRBJ1-3	TRBV9	NA	TGTGCCAGCAGCCCTGGGCCTTCGGTCTCTGGAAACACCATATATTTT	CASSPGPSVSGNTIYF
NA	TRBJ2-7	TRBV5-1	NA	TGCGCCAGCAGCTTGGGATTCGGGGGGCAGACGTACGAGCAGTACTTC	CASSLGFGGQTYEQYF
NA	TRBJ1-1	TRBV4-1	NA	TGCGCCAGCAGCCAAGTGGCGGGGTCTGAAACTTTCTTT	CASSQVAGSETFF
NA	TRBJ2-7	TRBV7-2	NA	TGTGCCAGCGGAACCTCCTACCGCGGCGAGCAGTACTTC	CASGTSYRGEQYF
TRBD1	TRBJ2-7	TRBV6-1	NA	TGTGCCAGCAGTGAAGAGGGGGCGGCCCGTTACGAGCAGTACTTC	CASSEEGAARYEQYF
NA	TRBJ2-1	TRBV25-1	NA	TGTGCCAGCAGTGTGGTAGCGGACTACAATGAGCAGTTCTTC	CASSVVADYNEQFF
TRBD1	TRBJ2-7	TRBV29-1	NA	TGCAGCGTACCGGGACAGGGTCTCTACGAGCAGTACTTC	CSVPGQGLYEQYF
NA	TRBJ2-1	TRBV4-1	NA	TGCGCCAGCATTGGCCCCTCCTACAATGAGCAGTTCTTC	CASIGPSYNEQFF
NA	TRBJ2-7	TRBV2	NA	TGTGCCAGCAGTGAGGGGAATCGGGGCGAGCAGTACTTC	CASSEGNRGEQYF
NA	TRBJ2-2	TRBV14	NA	TGTGCCAGCAGCACTTTAACGCGGAACACCGGGGAGCTGTTTTTT	CASSTLTRNTGELFF
TRBD1	TRBJ2-7	TRBV7-8	NA	TGTGCCAGCAGCTTAGGGTCTGAGAGGGGGCTAAGGGAGCAGTACTTC	CASSLGSERGLREQYF
NA	TRBJ1-2	TRBV2	NA	TGTGCCAGCAGCCGGGAGAACTATGGCTACACCTTC	CASSRENYGYTF
TRBD1	TRBJ1-4	TRBV7-2	NA	TGTGCCAGCAGCTCCCGGGGACAGTTTAATGAAAAACTGTTTTTT	CASSSRGQFNEKLFF
TRBD2	TRBJ2-5	TRBV7-2	NA	TGTGCCAGCAGCGACAGGTGGCTAGCGGGGGAGAAGTTGGAGACCCAGTACTTC	CASSDRWLAGEKLETQYF
TRBD1	TRBJ2-7	TRBV15	NA	TGTGCCACCAGCAGGCGCACCGGGACAGGACACTACGAGCAGTACTTC	CATSRRTGTGHYEQYF
NA	TRBJ1-1	TRBV7-9	NA	TGTGCCAGCAGCTGGTTCCCATCTGACATGAACACTGAAGCTTTCTTT	CASSWFPSDMNTEAFF
NA	TRBJ2-7	TRBV30	NA	TGTGCCTGGGGCAGGGTTATCGCCGAGCAGTACTTC	CAWGRVIAEQYF
NA	TRBJ2-7	TRBV18	NA	TGTGCCAGCTCACAAGACAGCTACGAGCAGTACTTC	CASSQDSYEQYF
TRBD1	TRBJ2-7	TRBV6-1	NA	TGTGCCAGCAGGGGGGACAGGGCGCGCTACGAGCAGTACTTC	CASRGDRARYEQYF
NA	TRBJ2-3	TRBV6-5	NA	TGTGCCAGCACGGGACAAGGTAGCACAGATACGCAGTATTTT	CASTGQGSTDTQYF